One sample yielded the 29 T cell receptor beta chains listed below, sequenced in a study of blood T cell repertoires in COVID-19. Only in-frame clones appear in the TCRdb table, and some are missing; sequencing was by immunoSEQ multiplex PCR. The table lists 180,000 or so clones, 89% of them singletons. Sequenced material: PBMCs or T cells enriched from blood (not recorded which). These receptors all stem from a middle-aged woman with acute COVID-19.

The V and J genes are TRBV6-2 or TRBV6-3 and TRBJ2-7; tentative D call: TRBD1 (6 bases). Germline-derived CDR1 and CDR2 are MNHEY and SVGEGT. V dropped 5 bases and J dropped 6 bases, with 11 bases sitting between them. The length of the CDR3 is 12 residues. CDR3 nucleotides: TGTGCCAGCAGTAGACAGGTCCCCGAGCAGTACTTC. Its translation is CASSRQVPEQYF.

In its sample, this clone was seen once. The rearrangement joins TRBV10-2 to TRBJ1-1; D is possibly TRBD1 (5 bases). V lost 2 bases and J lost 4, with 5 bases in between. The CDR3 spans 12 residues. Germline CDR1 reads WSHSY; CDR2 reads SAAADI. In DNA form, the CDR3 reads TGCGCCAGCAGTGAGAGGGGCACTGAAGCTTTCTTT. It translates to CASSERGTEAFF.

This sequence joins TRBV4-2 and TRBJ2-3, with D possibly TRBD1 on 5 matching bases. This CDR3 has 21 amino acids. The V end lost 4 bases, the J end lost 6 bases, and 35 bases lay between the germline ends. Germline CDR1 is LGHNA and CDR2 is YNFKEQ. CDR3 amino acids: CASSPAPGRLTGLSDVDTQYF. The CDR3 nucleotides are TGTGCCAGCAGCCCGGCGCCAGGGCGGTTGACGGGTTTATCAGATGTTGATACGCAGTATTTT.

This sequence joins TRBV10-3 and TRBJ2-3; 10 positions agree with TRBD2. Germline V gene lookup returns CDR1 ENHRY and CDR2 SYGVKD. The CDR3 has 14 amino acids. The trim removed 7 bases at V and 1 base at J, leaving 2 bases unmatched. CDR3 nucleotides: TGTGCCATCATGGGGACTAGCGGCACAGATACGCAGTATTTT. Its protein is CAIMGTSGTDTQYF.

This CDR3 reads CASSRGGGNTEAFF. The CDR3 coding sequence is TGTGCCAGCAGTCGAGGCGGGGGGAACACTGAAGCTTTCTTT. The chain joins TRBV6-5 to TRBJ1-1; TRBD1 is a possible D gene (5 bases). CDR1 and CDR2 from the germline V gene are MNHEY and SVGAGI. V gave up 5 bases and J gave up 1 base, with 11 bases separating them. The CDR3 covers 14 residues.

CDR3 nucleotides: TGCGCCAGCAGCCAGGGGGGACAGGGGGCGCGAACTAATGAAAAACTGTTTTTT. Translated, it gives CASSQGGQGARTNEKLFF. The chain employs TRBV4-3 and TRBJ1-4; 12 bases are shared with TRBD1. The CDR3 is made up of 18 amino acids. Trimming took 3 bases from V and 1 from J; bases not matched to a gene: 6. The germline gives CDR1 LGHNA, CDR2 YSLEER.

The chain couples TRBV7-6 to TRBJ2-2; a possible D gene is TRBD2 (5 bases). This CDR3 contains 15 residues. V lost 5 bases to trimming and J lost 4 bases, with 14 bases between them. Germline CDR1 reads SGHVS; CDR2 reads FNYEAQ. The DNA for the CDR3 is TGTGCCAGCAGCCTTAGCGCAGCTACCACCGGGGAGCTGTTTTTT. This encodes CASSLSAATTGELFF.

This clone was seen a handful of times. The rearrangement links TRBV19 to TRBJ2-1; 8 nucleotides align to TRBD2. The CDR3 has 15 amino acids. J lost 7 bases, V lost 1 base, and 6 bases had no gene match. Germline loops: CDR1 LNHDA, CDR2 SQIVND (reference sequence). CDR3 sequence: CASSIVPGGPNEQFF. CDR3 coding DNA: TGTGCCAGTAGTATAGTCCCGGGAGGGCCTAATGAGCAGTTCTTC.

The chain couples TRBV12-3 or TRBV12-4 to TRBJ2-3; tentative D call: TRBD2 (6 bases). The CDR3 covers 10 residues. Trimming left V 8 bases short and J 6 bases short, with 6 bases between. CDR3 nucleotide sequence: TGTGCCAGCGGAGGGGATACGCAGTATTTT. This translates into CASGGDTQYF.

The genes are TRBV28 and TRBJ2-3; D is possibly TRBD1 (5 bases). Germline V lookup: CDR1 MDHEN, CDR2 SYDVKM. This CDR3 has 15 residues. Trimming shortened V by 6 bases and J by 1 base, and 14 bases separated the two germline ends. CDR3 DNA sequence: TGTGCCAGCAGAGCCCAGGGCATGCGCACAGATACGCAGTATTTT. It translates to CASRAQGMRTDTQYF. Based on the CDR3 plus reference TRBV28 and TRBJ2-3, the full variable domain is DVKVTQSSRYLVKRTGEKVFLECVQDMDHENMFWYRQDPGLGLRLIYFSYDVKMKEKGDIPEGYSVSREKKERFSLILESASTNQTSMYLCASRAQGMRTDTQYFGPGTRLTVL.

About this clone itself: One end of the junction varies from germline; a read error may be responsible. The genes are TRBV27 and TRBJ2-7; 12 positions agree with TRBD2. The length of the CDR3 is 15 residues. Germline lookup yields CDR1 MNHEY and CDR2 SMNVEV (reference sequence). DNA of the CDR3: TGTGCCAGCCGTTTTGGGACTAGCGGGTCTTACGAGCAGTACTTC. Translating it yields CASRFGTSGSYEQYF.

The rearrangement links TRBV5-4 to TRBJ1-1; a weak D match, TRBD1 (5 bases). Germline V gene sequence: CDR1 SGHNT, CDR2 YYREEE (reference sequence). V was pared by 0 bases and J by 4 bases, with 10 bases between. The CDR3 sequence is 14 residues long. CDR3 amino acids: CASSLGPTGTEAFF. For the CDR3, the DNA is TGTGCCAGCAGCTTGGGGCCTACAGGCACTGAAGCTTTCTTT. The full variable domain, with the rest looked up from reference TRBV5-4 and TRBJ1-1, is ETGVTQSPTHLIKTRGQQVTLRCSSQSGHNTVSWYQQALGQGPQFIFQYYREEENGRGNFPPRFSGLQFPNYSSELNVNALELDDSALYLCASSLGPTGTEAFFGQGTRLTVV.

This sequence joins TRBV6-5 and TRBJ1-5; D not certain. This CDR3 is 15 amino acids long. Per the germline V gene, CDR1 is MNHEY and CDR2 is SVGAGI. V was trimmed by 4 bases and J by 1 base, leaving 11 bases between them. The CDR3 nucleotides are TGTGCCAGCAGTTTAACGGTTGCCAGCAATCAGCCCCAGCATTTT. It is translated as CASSLTVASNQPQHF.

CDR3 sequence (DNA): TGTGCCAGCTCACCTACAGACAGGGCTTATTCCTACGAGCAGTACTTC. Its translation: CASSPTDRAYSYEQYF. The V gene is TRBV18, the J gene TRBJ2-7, with 7 bases fitting TRBD1. The CDR3 is 16 amino acids. Trimming took 3 bases from V and 1 from J; bases not matched to a gene: 9. Germline V gene lookup returns CDR1 KGHSH and CDR2 LQKENI.

The chain couples TRBV7-8 to TRBJ2-3; 9 bases fit TRBD2. V shed 3 bases, J shed 3 bases, and the junction held 4 bases outside the gene matches. This CDR3 has 15 amino acids. The V gene's germline CDR1 is SGHVS and CDR2 FQNEAQ. This CDR3 reads CASSLREGQTDTQYF. The CDR3 bases are TGTGCCAGCAGCTTGCGGGAGGGCCAGACAGATACGCAGTATTTT. Based on the CDR3 plus reference TRBV7-8 and TRBJ2-3, the full variable domain is GAGVSQSPRYKVAKRGQDVALRCDPISGHVSLFWYQQALGQGPEFLTYFQNEAQLDKSGLPSDRFFAERPEGSVSTLKIQRTQQEDSAVYLCASSLREGQTDTQYFGPGTRLTVL.

The chain joins TRBV5-4 to TRBJ2-7, with 7 bases lining up with TRBD1. Germline CDR1 is SGHNT and CDR2 is YYREEE (reference sequence). Trimming took 2 bases from V and 4 from J; bases not matched to a gene: 6. This CDR3 contains 14 residues. DNA of the CDR3: TGTGCCAGCAGCTTCGGGCGACAGGGTTACGAGCAGTACTTC. It specifies CASSFGRQGYEQYF.

This clone was seen just once. The gene calls are TRBV15 and TRBJ2-7; D gene ambiguous. Germline V gives CDR1 LNHNV, CDR2 YYDKDF (reference sequence). This CDR3 spans 13 amino acids. V was shortened by 5 bases and J by 2 bases, with 10 bases between the two germline ends. The CDR3 loop is CATSLSATYEQYF. The CDR3 bases are TGTGCCACCAGCTTATCTGCTACCTACGAGCAGTACTTC. Drawing the rest from reference TRBV15 and TRBJ2-7, the complete variable domain is DAMVIQNPRYQVTQFGKPVTLSCSQTLNHNVMYWYQQKSSQAPKLLFHYYDKDFNNEADTPDNFQSRRPNTSFCFLDIRSPGLGDTAMYLCATSLSATYEQYFGPGTRLTVT.

The chain uses TRBV12-5 and TRBJ1-1; D remains ambiguous. With 6 bases removed from V and 7 bases from J, the gap between germline ends came to 9 bases. The CDR3 is 11 residues long. The germline V gene has CDR1 LGHNT and CDR2 FRNRAP. The CDR3 reads CASGRSFEAFF. CDR3 DNA sequence: TGTGCTAGTGGCCGGTCTTTTGAAGCTTTCTTT.

V is TRBV9 and J is TRBJ2-7; 9 nucleotides line up with TRBD2. CDR3 length: 16 amino acids. Germline V gene sequence: CDR1 SGDLS, CDR2 YYNGEE. The V gene end was trimmed by 0 bases and the J gene end by 0 bases; junction bases not matched to a gene: 4. CDR3 coding DNA: TGTGCCAGCAGCGTAGGACTAGCGGCGAACTCCTACGAGCAGTACTTC. Its protein is CASSVGLAANSYEQYF.

This chain connects TRBV13 to TRBJ2-3; D possibly corresponds to TRBD2 (5 bases). Per germline, CDR1 PRHDT and CDR2 FYEKMQ (reference sequence). The CDR3 runs to 17 residues. With 0 bases removed from V and 5 bases from J, the gap between germline ends came to 18 bases. The CDR3 here is CASSLGRGGSQGDTQYF. In nucleotides, the CDR3 is TGTGCCAGCAGCTTAGGCAGAGGAGGAAGTCAAGGAGATACGCAGTATTTT.

The chain links TRBV2 to TRBJ2-3; 10 positions agree with TRBD2. V gave up 3 bases and J gave up 2 bases; unmatched junction bases: 8. Germline assignment: CDR1 SNHLY and CDR2 FYNNEI. The CDR3 is made up of 17 amino acids. The CDR3 coding sequence is TGTGCCAGCAGTGATGTGATAGCGGGGGGCTTCACAGATACGCAGTATTTT. It yields the protein CASSDVIAGGFTDTQYF.

CDR3 in amino acids: CASSLVSARTEAFF. The CDR3 DNA reads TGTGCCAGCAGCTTAGTATCGGCGAGGACTGAAGCTTTCTTT. The chain combines TRBV7-2 with TRBJ1-1; D ambiguous. Germline V gives CDR1 SGHTA, CDR2 FQGNSA. Trimming removed 1 base from V and 5 bases from J, with 11 bases in between. The CDR3 has 14 amino acids.

The CDR3 bases are TGTGCCAGCAGTTTAAACAGGGCTGGCTACACCTTC. Protein sequence: CASSLNRAGYTF. V gene TRBV28 combines with J gene TRBJ1-2, with D maybe TRBD1 (6 bases). The CDR3 length is 12 residues. Germline CDR1 and CDR2: MDHEN and SYDVKM. Trimming removed 2 bases from V and 7 bases from J, with 8 bases in between.

CDR3 protein: CVRSTIPDTQETQYF. The CDR3, as DNA: TGTGTCAGAAGCACTATACCGGACACGCAAGAGACCCAGTACTTC. This rearrangement joins TRBV7-5 to TRBJ2-5; the D call of TRBD1 is as the table states it, not checked on the DNA. TRBV7-5 is tagged as a pseudogene. This CDR3 is 15 amino acids long.

This chain links TRBV7-2 with TRBJ2-7, with TRBD2 identical over 10 bases. J gave up 4 bases and V 0 bases, and 3 bases lay outside the gene matches. CDR3 length equals 15 residues. Germline lookup yields CDR1 SGHTA and CDR2 FQGNSA. DNA for the CDR3: TGTGCCAGCAGCTTAGCGGTAGCGGGAGGTTACGAGCAGTACTTC. Amino acids: CASSLAVAGGYEQYF.

CDR3 in DNA: TGCGCCAGCAGTGAGGGCCCCAGACAGACCCCCTACGAGCAGTACTTC. Translated: CASSEGPRQTPYEQYF. The chain links TRBV10-2 to TRBJ2-7, with D possibly matching TRBD1 (5 bases). Germline lookup yields CDR1 WSHSY and CDR2 SAAADI. The ends were cut back, 2 bases at V and 2 bases at J, with 16 bases in the middle. This CDR3 is built from 16 residues.

There are a few counts of this clone. This chain joins TRBV19 and TRBJ2-2; D is undetermined. The CDR3 contains 16 residues. Trimming cost V 5 bases and J 0 bases, with 13 bases left between them. Germline loops: CDR1 LNHDA, CDR2 SQIVND (reference sequence). The CDR3 DNA reads TGTGCCAGTAGTTTTCTCCTCACTTCGAACACCGGGGAGCTGTTTTTT. Its protein is CASSFLLTSNTGELFF.

V and J are TRBV28 and TRBJ1-5; D is unclear. Germline CDR1 MDHEN, CDR2 SYDVKM. The CDR3 consists of 13 residues. V lost 3 bases and J 6 bases, leaving 9 bases between the germline ends. The CDR3 DNA follows: TGTGCCAGCAGTTTTCGGGGAAGTCAGCCCCAGCATTTT. Translation gives CASSFRGSQPQHF.

CDR3 DNA: TGTGCCACCAGCAGACGACTAGTCTCGGGTCGTTACAATGAGCAGTTCTTC. Translation: CATSRRLVSGRYNEQFF. The chain has TRBV15 and TRBJ2-1, with D tentatively TRBD2 (6 bases). The V and J ends lost 2 bases and 4 bases respectively, with 18 bases between them. Looked up from germline, CDR1 is LNHNV and CDR2 is YYDKDF (reference sequence). The CDR3 consists of 17 residues.